One sample yielded the 14 T cell receptor beta chains listed below, sequenced in a study of human T cells and chemical hapten exposure. One entry per CDR3 protein, called by TCRdb with MiXCR from the RACE reads. Altogether 180,000 or so distinct CDR3 sequences are present, roughly 30% being singletons, with the ten largest covering just under 3%. Time point described: pre-sensitization, week 0. The treatment was: therapeutic diphenylcyclopropenone sensitization with weekly scalp DPC. Sequenced here: whole blood, sampled in connection with sensitization to the hapten diphenylcyclopropenone (DPC). The receptor source for this set is a woman in her 30s with alopecia areata. Some clones in this sample may be carry-over from other donors' samples.

The V gene is TRBV7-9, the J gene TRBJ2-7, with D possibly called TRBD1 or TRBD2 (5 bases each). Between the trimmed V and J ends, which lost 1 base and 8 bases, there was a span of 9 bases. This CDR3 contains 12 residues. CDR1 and CDR2 (germline): SEHNR, FQNEAQ (reference sequence). The DNA of the CDR3 is TGTGCCAGCAGCTTAGAGGGACGGCAGCAGTACTTC. Its protein is CASSLEGRQQYF.

The rearrangement joins TRBV18 to TRBJ2-1; 16 nucleotides align to TRBD2. Germline V CDR1 and CDR2: KGHSH, LQKENI. The CDR3 covers 17 residues. V dropped 8 bases and J dropped 4; count of bases not matched to a gene: 8. CDR3 loop: CASKGLAGGPSYNEQFF. The CDR3 DNA reads as TGTGCCAGCAAGGGACTAGCGGGAGGGCCCTCGTACAATGAGCAGTTCTTC.

This chain links TRBV6-6 with TRBJ2-1; TRBD1 matches 10 bases. The CDR3 covers 15 residues. Germline V gene sequence: CDR1 MNHNY, CDR2 SVGAGI (reference sequence). Trimming at V came to 4 bases and at J to 7 bases, leaving 7 bases not matched to a gene. This CDR3 reads CASSSPGTGENEQFF. The CDR3 DNA reads TGTGCCAGCAGTTCCCCCGGGACAGGGGAAAATGAGCAGTTCTTC.

This clonotype appeared a few times. The V call is TRBV7-2, the J call TRBJ2-1; 13 bases line up with TRBD2. CDR1 is SGHTA and CDR2 is FQGNSA in the germline V gene. The CDR3 contains 15 residues. The trim removed 3 bases at V and 6 bases at J, leaving 2 bases unmatched. The CDR3 DNA reads TGTGCCAGCAGCTTTTGGACTAGCGGGGGCAATGAGCAGTTCTTC. Its translation is CASSFWTSGGNEQFF.

The chain employs TRBV29-1 and TRBJ1-2, with D perhaps matching TRBD1 (5 bases). From germline, CDR1 is SQVTM and CDR2 ANQGSEA. The V end was cut by 5 bases, the J end by 7 bases, with 14 bases between. This CDR3 is built from 12 residues. The CDR3 DNA sequence: TGCAGCGTTCTACAAACCCAGGGTGGCTACACCTTC. Protein: CSVLQTQGGYTF.

This clonotype was picked up a small number of times. This sequence joins TRBV7-9 and TRBJ1-2; 7 nucleotides line up with TRBD1. The CDR3 extends over 15 amino acids. CDR1 and CDR2 (germline): SEHNR, FQNEAQ (reference sequence). Trimming cost V 1 base and J 8 bases; bases outside gene matches: 10. For the CDR3, the DNA is TGTGCCAGCAGCTTAGTTCGCAGGGGGAGTCGGGGCTACACCTTC. It encodes CASSLVRRGSRGYTF.

In its sample, this clonotype was seen a few times. The rearrangement joins TRBV7-9 to TRBJ2-7; no firm D call. V was pared by 5 bases and J by 3 bases, with 14 bases between. The CDR3 length is 14 residues. Germline CDR1 is SEHNR and CDR2 is FQNEAQ (reference sequence). CDR3 in DNA: TGTGCCAGCAGCGACTTCAGCCCCAACTACGAGCAGTACTTC. As protein: CASSDFSPNYEQYF. Filled out from reference TRBV7-9 and TRBJ2-7, the complete variable domain reads DTGVSQNPRHKITKRGQNVTFRCDPISEHNRLYWYRQTLGQGPEFLTYFQNEAQLEKSRLLSDRFSAERPKGSFSTLEIQRTEQGDSAMYLCASSDFSPNYEQYFGPGTRLTVT.

This clonotype was seen more than once but under ten times. This rearrangement joins TRBV29-1 to TRBJ1-1; D is undetermined. V was pared by 4 bases and J by 5 bases, with 14 bases between. Germline CDR1 is SQVTM and CDR2 is ANQGSEA. The CDR3 is 13 residues long. CDR3 bases: TGCAGCGTTGTTGTGGGCCCGGGGACTGAAGCTTTCTTT. Protein product: CSVVVGPGTEAFF.

This clonotype has more than one count but fewer than ten. The chain links TRBV20-1 to TRBJ2-5; 8 bases agree with TRBD2. Germline CDR1 and CDR2: DFQATT and SNEGSKA (reference sequence). The length of the CDR3 is 14 residues. V was pared by 6 bases and J by 2 bases, with 8 bases of the junction left unmatched. CDR3 residues: CSAPGLAVQETQYF. The CDR3 region has the DNA TGCAGTGCACCCGGACTAGCAGTACAAGAGACCCAGTACTTC.

This clonotype was picked up many times. The CDR3 loop is CSYIAGDYEQYF. The DNA of the CDR3 is TGCAGCTATATCGCGGGGGACTACGAGCAGTACTTC. This chain uses TRBV29-1 with TRBJ2-7, with TRBD2 matching over 7 bases. Germline V gene lookup returns CDR1 SQVTM and CDR2 ANQGSEA. The trim removed 8 bases at V and 3 bases at J, leaving 7 bases unmatched. The length of the CDR3 is 12 residues.

The chain carries TRBV6-2 or TRBV6-3 and TRBJ2-1; 8 nucleotides agree with TRBD2. The CDR3 totals 14 residues. Germline lookup yields CDR1 MNHEY and CDR2 SVGEGT. In DNA, the CDR3 is TGTGTGTCCATGGCTAGCGGGTTACAAAATGAGCAGTTCTTC. Its translation: CVSMASGLQNEQFF.

J is TRBJ2-1 and V is TRBV6-2 or TRBV6-3; 8 bases are shared with TRBD2. The CDR3 has 15 residues. The V gene's germline CDR1 is MNHEY and CDR2 SVGEGT. V dropped 6 bases and J dropped 3; count of bases not matched to a gene: 7. CDR3 in DNA: TGTGCCAGCAGAAAAAGCGGGGGCTTCTACAATGAGCAGTTCTTC. This translates into CASRKSGGFYNEQFF.

This clonotype was seen ten or more times. The genes are TRBV5-1 and TRBJ2-3; D might be TRBD2 (6 bases). This CDR3 has 15 amino acids. The V gene's germline CDR1 is SGHRS and CDR2 YFSETQ. V was trimmed by 1 base and J by 3 bases, leaving 12 bases between them. As DNA, the CDR3 is TGCGCCAGCAGCTTGTTGGGCGGGGAGACAGATACGCAGTATTTT. This codes for CASSLLGGETDTQYF.

This clonotype was seen a few times. V and J are TRBV7-8 and TRBJ2-3; weak D call: TRBD2 (5 bases). Germline loops: CDR1 SGHVS, CDR2 FQNEAQ. The germline V and J ends were trimmed by 1 base and 6 bases, with 17 bases remaining between them. The CDR3 contains 16 residues. Here the CDR3 reads CASSLVLIGNRDTQYF. The CDR3 nucleotides read TGTGCCAGCAGCTTAGTGTTAATCGGGAATCGGGATACGCAGTATTTT.